The rows below give T cell receptor beta chains drawn from one sample of a study of T cell responses to AZD1222 COVID-19 vaccine. Sequencing was performed with immunoSEQ multiplex PCR; in TCRdb, only in-frame clones are kept and a portion is missing. Counted here are 95,000 to 120,000 clones, about nine tenths occurring once; the ten biggest clones make up almost 6.5%. The starting material was peripheral blood, obtained 28 days after the second AZD1222 dose. The receptors come from an adult who received the AZD1222 COVID-19 vaccine. CDR3s include the opening cysteine and the closing phenylalanine or tryptophan. The D gene is left open where the match is weak. Rows give clone size only sometimes, using once, few, many, or a class for an expanded clone.

>TRBD1|-|TRBJ2-5|TRBV10-3
CAIRAGTGVRAETQYF
TGTGCCATCAGGGCCGGGACAGGGGTTCGGGCAGAGACCCAGTACTTC
>-|once|TRBJ2-2|TRBV5-5
CASSRLRSKAGELFF
TGTGCCAGCAGTCGGCTCCGGTCTAAGGCCGGGGAGCTGTTTTTT
>TRBD1|-|TRBJ2-7|TRBV5-5
CASSLAYGQAVHEQYF
TGTGCCAGCAGCTTGGCATATGGACAGGCTGTCCACGAGCAGTACTTC
>-|once|TRBJ2-4|TRBV7-8
CASSSTRGVDIQYF
TGTGCCAGCAGCTCAACAAGGGGTGTGGACATTCAGTACTTC
>TRBD1|once|TRBJ2-5|TRBV11-2
CASSSGQLKTQYF
TGTGCCAGCAGCTCGGGACAGTTGAAGACCCAGTACTTC
>-|once|TRBJ1-2|TRBV19
CASSDTGTTRDGYTF
TGTGCCAGTAGTGATACCGGGACGACCAGGGATGGCTACACCTTC
>TRBD1|-|TRBJ1-5|TRBV12-3/TRBV12-4
CASSQGENTPQHF
TGTGCCAGCAGTCAGGGGGAGAATACCCCCCAGCATTTT
>-|-|TRBJ1-3|TRBV11-2
CASSLSTVGNTIYF
TGTGCCAGCAGCTTAAGTACAGTGGGAAACACCATATATTTT
>TRBD1|-|TRBJ2-1|TRBV28
CASSPPGGIDEQFF
TGTGCCAGCAGTCCCCCAGGGGGAATCGATGAGCAGTTCTTC
>-|-|TRBJ1-4|TRBV28
CASAVHLATNEKLFF
TGTGCCAGCGCCGTTCACCTGGCAACTAATGAAAAACTGTTTTTT
>-|-|TRBJ2-2|TRBV6-4
CASSDEGGDFTGELFF
TGTGCCAGCAGTGACGAGGGGGGCGATTTTACCGGGGAGCTGTTTTTT
>TRBD1|-|TRBJ1-2|TRBV5-4
CASSLRDSTNYGYTF
TGTGCCAGCAGCTTGCGGGACAGTACTAACTATGGCTACACCTTC
>TRBD2|once|TRBJ2-1|TRBV7-3
CASSAHGLAVAGEQFF
TGTGCCAGCAGCGCCCACGGACTAGCGGTTGCTGGTGAGCAGTTCTTC
>-|-|TRBJ1-2|TRBV4-3
CASSQERGANYGYTF
TGCGCCAGCAGCCAAGAACGTGGGGCTAACTATGGCTACACCTTC
>TRBD1|-|TRBJ1-1|TRBV27
CASSSEGAEGTEAFF
TGTGCCAGCAGTTCAGAGGGGGCGGAGGGCACTGAAGCTTTCTTT
>TRBD2|-|TRBJ2-1|TRBV7-3
CASSFGLAGRNEQFF
TGTGCCAGCAGCTTCGGACTAGCGGGGAGAAATGAGCAGTTCTTC
>-|-|TRBJ1-1|TRBV28
CASSSREDGGRTEAFF
TGTGCCAGCAGTTCCCGAGAAGACGGGGGACGGACTGAAGCTTTCTTT
>-|-|TRBJ1-4|TRBV5-1
CASSLRSSNEKLFF
TGCGCCAGCAGCTTGCGGTCATCTAATGAAAAACTGTTTTTT
>-|-|TRBJ2-4|TRBV5-5
CASSLYGENIQYF
TGTGCCAGCAGCTTGTACGGGGAGAACATTCAGTACTTC
>TRBD1|-|TRBJ1-6|TRBV2
CASSANTGGVGSPLHF
TGTGCCAGCAGTGCCAATACAGGGGGCGTGGGATCACCCCTCCACTTT
>-|-|TRBJ2-2|TRBV6-1
CASSERELDTGELFF
TGTGCCAGCAGTGAGAGGGAATTGGACACCGGGGAGCTGTTTTTT
>-|-|TRBJ1-2|TRBV7-9
CASSHDTKNYGYTF
TGTGCCAGCAGCCACGATACCAAGAACTATGGCTACACCTTC
>-|-|TRBJ2-1|TRBV18
CASSPGSASYNEQFF
TGTGCCAGCTCACCGGGCAGTGCATCCTACAATGAGCAGTTCTTC
>TRBD1|-|TRBJ1-5|TRBV11-2
CASSFGQGANQPQHF
TGTGCCAGCAGCTTTGGGCAGGGGGCGAATCAGCCCCAGCATTTT
>-|once|TRBJ2-1|TRBV11-2
CASRGPGDEQFF
TGTGCCAGCAGAGGGCCTGGCGATGAGCAGTTCTTC
>-|-|TRBJ1-1|TRBV19
CASRTGFMNTEAFF
TGTGCCAGTAGAACAGGGTTCATGAACACTGAAGCTTTCTTT
>-|-|TRBJ2-3|TRBV7-6
CASSSKVGTDTQYF
TGTGCCAGCAGCTCCAAGGTTGGCACAGATACGCAGTATTTT
>-|few|TRBJ1-1|TRBV12-3/TRBV12-4
CASSSILGTEAFF
TGTGCCAGCAGTTCGATTCTCGGGACTGAAGCTTTCTTT
>TRBD1|-|TRBJ1-1|TRBV18
CASSLTTGQGPSTEAFF
TGTGCCAGCTCACTCACAACGGGACAGGGGCCGAGCACTGAAGCTTTCTTT
>TRBD2|-|TRBJ2-2|TRBV19
CASSRGTSGGLDTGELFF
TGTGCCAGTAGTAGAGGGACTAGCGGGGGGTTGGACACCGGGGAGCTGTTTTTT
>TRBD2|-|TRBJ2-1|TRBV2
CASRPGLAGEWFF
TGTGCCAGCAGACCGGGACTAGCGGGGGAGTGGTTCTTC
>-|-|TRBJ1-1|TRBV7-2
CASSPSGTGNTEAFF
TGTGCCAGCAGCCCATCCGGGACGGGGAACACTGAAGCTTTCTTT
>-|-|TRBJ1-2|TRBV9
CASSVGDAPEYGYTF
TGTGCCAGCAGCGTAGGAGACGCCCCAGAATATGGCTACACCTTC
>-|-|TRBJ2-1|TRBV5-1
CASSLAHGSSYNEQFF
TGCGCCAGCAGCTTGGCCCACGGGAGCTCCTACAATGAGCAGTTCTTC
>-|-|TRBJ1-5|TRBV11-2
CASSPDANQPQHF
TGTGCCAGCAGCCCGGACGCGAATCAGCCCCAGCATTTT
>-|-|TRBJ1-1|TRBV2
CASSRGTAVGTEAFF
TGTGCCAGCAGTAGGGGAACAGCTGTAGGAACTGAAGCTTTCTTT
>TRBD1|-|TRBJ1-4|TRBV20-1
CSATEGAANEKLFF
TGCAGTGCTACTGAGGGGGCAGCTAATGAAAAACTGTTTTTT
>-|-|TRBJ1-3|TRBV3-1/TRBV3-2
CASRGFGNTIYF
TGTGCCAGCAGGGGGTTCGGAAACACCATATATTTT